The rows below give T cell receptor beta chains drawn from one sample of a study of memory CD4+ T cells and cytomegalovirus serostatus. Some clones are missing from TCRdb's copy, which holds only in-frame ones; the method was immunoSEQ multiplex PCR. The sample yields 38,000 or so clones, 79% seen once. The sequenced material came from memory CD4+ T cells from blood. The receptor source for this set is an adult in good health and CMV-seronegative. The CDR3 runs from the conserved cysteine through the conserved F or W. The D gene is left open where the match is weak. Clone size is not always given. Where it is, it says once, few, many or a class for expanded clones.

abundance,v_gene,d_gene,len,j_gene,CDR3nt,CDR3aa
.,TRBV5-4,.,14,TRBJ1-1,TGTGCCAGCAGAGAAAGGACAGCGTATACTGAAGCTTTCTTT,CASRERTAYTEAFF
.,TRBV2,.,13,TRBJ2-5,TGTGCCAGCAGTGAACAGTCGTGGGAGACCCAGTACTTC,CASSEQSWETQYF
.,TRBV18,.,16,TRBJ2-2,TGTGCCAGCTCACCACGCGGCGCGCTAGGCACCGGGGAGCTGTTTTTT,CASSPRGALGTGELFF
.,TRBV5-6,.,12,TRBJ1-1,TGTGCCAGCAGCCTTTATAGGGGTGAAGCTTTCTTT,CASSLYRGEAFF
.,TRBV5-1,TRBD1,14,TRBJ2-7,TGCGCCAGCAGCACCGGGACAGGGACCTACGAGCAGTACTTC,CASSTGTGTYEQYF
.,TRBV29-1,.,15,TRBJ1-2,TGCAGCGTTGAAGTAACCGGGACGCATAGGTCGGGCTACACCTTC,CSVEVTGTHRSGYTF
.,TRBV7-9,TRBD2,17,TRBJ2-3,TGTGCCAGCAGCTCGGGACTAGCGGGGGGCCTCACAGATACGCAGTATTTT,CASSSGLAGGLTDTQYF
.,TRBV7-3,TRBD2,14,TRBJ2-3,TGTGCCAGCAGCTCAGCGGGGGAAGGAAATACGCAGTATTTT,CASSSAGEGNTQYF
.,TRBV6-6,.,12,TRBJ1-4,TGTGCCAGCACAAGACCGAATGAAAAACTGTTTTTT,CASTRPNEKLFF
.,TRBV12-5,.,15,TRBJ2-2,TGTGCTAGTGGTGGAGGACTGAGAAACACCGGGGAGCTGTTTTTT,CASGGGLRNTGELFF
.,TRBV18,.,15,TRBJ2-7,TGTGCCAGCTCACCGGTTGGCCAGTTAGACTACGAGCAGTACTTC,CASSPVGQLDYEQYF
.,TRBV6-1,.,15,TRBJ2-1,TGTGCCAGCAGTGAAGTAGCGACAGTACCGGATGAGCAGTTCTTC,CASSEVATVPDEQFF
.,TRBV2,.,16,TRBJ2-1,TGTGCCAGCAGCAATAGGATATACAACTCCTACAATGAGCAGTTCTTC,CASSNRIYNSYNEQFF
.,TRBV7-6,.,14,TRBJ2-4,TGTGCCAGCAGCTCACAGAGAGAGGGAAACATTCAGTACTTC,CASSSQREGNIQYF
.,TRBV7-1,.,14,TRBJ2-7,TGTGCCAGCAGCCCTGTTCAAAACTCCTACGAGCAGTACTTC,CASSPVQNSYEQYF
.,TRBV4-2,.,15,TRBJ1-2,TGTGCCAGCAGCCAAGAACTCAGGGGCGCGTATGGCTACACCTTC,CASSQELRGAYGYTF
few,TRBV6-5,.,16,TRBJ1-6,TGTGCCAGCAGTTCACGGGACGTCCGGCGGAATTCACCCCTCCACTTT,CASSSRDVRRNSPLHF
.,TRBV7-2,.,13,TRBJ1-2,TGTGCCAGCAGCCCCCCCGGGAGTGGTGGCTACACCTTC,CASSPPGSGGYTF
.,TRBV7-6,TRBD1,13,TRBJ1-1,TGTGCCAGCAGCCGACAGGGGTCCACTGAAGCTTTCTTT,CASSRQGSTEAFF
.,TRBV5-6,.,13,TRBJ2-4,TGTGCCAGCAGCCTGCTAGCCAAAAACATTCAGTACTTC,CASSLLAKNIQYF
.,TRBV4-3,.,14,TRBJ2-5,TGCGCCAGCAGCCAAGGCCAGGGCCGGGAGACCCAGTACTTC,CASSQGQGRETQYF
.,TRBV6-5,.,12,TRBJ1-1,TGTGCCAGCAGTTACCGTGGGGGGGAAGCTTTCTTT,CASSYRGGEAFF
.,TRBV19,TRBD1,13,TRBJ1-6,TGTGCCAGTAAGACAGGGGGAAATTCACCCCTCCACTTT,CASKTGGNSPLHF
few,TRBV7-8,.,15,TRBJ1-2,TGTGCCAGCAGCCGCAGGGACGGAGCTAACTATGGCTACACCTTC,CASSRRDGANYGYTF
few,TRBV15,.,14,TRBJ1-5,TGTGCCACCCGAGGCGGGCTTAGCAATCAGCCCCAGCATTTT,CATRGGLSNQPQHF
.,TRBV30,TRBD1,12,TRBJ1-4,TGTGCCTGGGGCCAGGGGGACGAAAAACTGTTTTTT,CAWGQGDEKLFF
.,TRBV5-6,.,14,TRBJ1-2,TGTGCCAGCAGCTTGGGGACCTTGAACTATGGCTACACCTTC,CASSLGTLNYGYTF
.,TRBV11-2,.,16,TRBJ1-3,TGTGCCAGCAGCTTAACTGCCACAGGGTCTGGAAACACCATATATTTT,CASSLTATGSGNTIYF
.,TRBV5-1,.,15,TRBJ1-2,TGCGCCAGCAGCTTGGGCGGTAGGCGAAACTATGGCTACACCTTC,CASSLGGRRNYGYTF
.,TRBV5-4,.,13,TRBJ2-1,TGTGCCAGCAGCTTGGATCCGTACAATGAGCAGTTCTTC,CASSLDPYNEQFF
.,TRBV5-6,.,13,TRBJ2-3,TGTGCCAGCAGCTTCTCTAGCACAGATACGCAGTATTTT,CASSFSSTDTQYF
.,TRBV7-2,.,13,TRBJ2-4,TGTGCCAGCGCTGCCGACCGAGGGAACATTCAGTACTTC,CASAADRGNIQYF
.,TRBV4-1,.,15,TRBJ1-4,TGCGCCAGCAGTCGAACCGGGACAAATAATGAAAAACTGTTTTTT,CASSRTGTNNEKLFF
.,TRBV7-9,.,15,TRBJ2-1,TGTGCCAGCAGCTCTTGGGACCCGGGTACGGATGAGCAGTTCTTC,CASSSWDPGTDEQFF
once,TRBV7-2,TRBD2,16,TRBJ2-3,TGTGCCAGCAGGGTCGATATAGCGGGAGGAAAGGATACGCAGTATTTT,CASRVDIAGGKDTQYF
.,TRBV28,.,14,TRBJ2-2,TGTGCCAGCAGGGGGACGCTGGATACCAGGGAGCTGTTTTTT,CASRGTLDTRELFF
.,TRBV6-5,.,14,TRBJ2-7,TGTGCCAGCAGTTACTCGCGGGGAGTCTACGAGCAGTACTTC,CASSYSRGVYEQYF
.,TRBV18,.,15,TRBJ1-5,TGTGCCAGCTCACCACCAGGGGCGGGCAATCAGCCCCAGCATTTT,CASSPPGAGNQPQHF
.,TRBV4-3,TRBD2,17,TRBJ2-3,TGCGCCAGCAGCCCCCTACGTAATAGCGGGGGTACAGATACGCAGTATTTT,CASSPLRNSGGTDTQYF
.,TRBV10-2,.,14,TRBJ1-3,TGCGCCAGCAGTGACAGGGCCTCTGGAAACACCATATATTTT,CASSDRASGNTIYF
once,TRBV19,.,14,TRBJ1-6,TGTGCCAGTAGTATCATCGGGTGGAATTCACCCCTCCACTTT,CASSIIGWNSPLHF
.,TRBV6-5,.,12,TRBJ2-7,TGTGCCAGCAGACGATCAGGGGACGAGCAGTACTTC,CASRRSGDEQYF
.,TRBV7-2,.,14,TRBJ2-2,TGTGCCAGCAGCCACGGTGCGAACACCGGGGAGCTGTTTTTT,CASSHGANTGELFF
.,TRBV4-1,.,14,TRBJ2-3,TGCGCCAGCAGCCAAGGGGGGGATGCAGATACGCAGTATTTT,CASSQGGDADTQYF
few,TRBV13,.,14,TRBJ1-1,TGTGCCAGCAGCTTTTTTTCCGGGGACGCTGAAGCTTTCTTT,CASSFFSGDAEAFF
few,TRBV5-8,.,13,TRBJ2-7,TGTGCCAGCAGACAGGGAAACGCCTACGAGCAGTACTTC,CASRQGNAYEQYF
.,TRBV29-1,TRBD2,15,TRBJ2-2,TGCAGCGTTGAAGGACTAGCGGGGGGTGTCGGGGAGCTGTTTTTT,CSVEGLAGGVGELFF
.,TRBV7-6,.,15,TRBJ2-5,TGTGCCAGCAGCGACCCTGGGACTTTGCAAGAGACCCAGTACTTC,CASSDPGTLQETQYF
.,TRBV6-1,.,14,TRBJ1-3,TGTGCCAGCGGGGACATCTTCTCTGGAAACACCATATATTTT,CASGDIFSGNTIYF
.,TRBV2,TRBD2,16,TRBJ2-7,TGTGCCAGCAGCCCGCGGGGGGGCGCAAGCTCCTACGAGCAGTACTTC,CASSPRGGASSYEQYF
.,TRBV7-5,.,13,TRBJ1-6,TGTGCCCCTCAAGACAGGGCATTGTCACCCCTCCACTTT,CAPQDRALSPLHF
.,TRBV9,TRBD2,14,TRBJ2-3,TGTGCCAGCAGCGGGACTAGCGGGGGAGGGACGGAGTATTTT,CASSGTSGGGTEYF
once,TRBV6-1,TRBD2,15,TRBJ2-7,TGTGCCAGCAGGTGGGAGGGGTTTAGCTCCTACGAACAGTACTTC,CASRWEGFSSYEQYF